What follows are 16 T cell receptor beta chains derived from one specimen sequenced in a study of OX40 agonist ivuxolimab in advanced cancers. Sequencing was performed with immunoSEQ multiplex PCR; in TCRdb, only in-frame clones are kept and a portion is missing. The table includes 75,000 to 95,000 clones, over 80% detected once. The sample was CD4+ or CD8+ T cells sorted from blood, taken in a trial of the OX40 agonist ivuxolimab. These receptors all come from an adult with an advanced solid tumor such as melanoma, head and neck, liver or kidney cancer.

A few counts support this clone. The V call is TRBV6-7, the J call TRBJ1-3, with a weak D call TRBD1 (5 bases). Being an ORF, TRBV6-7 has a function that is uncertain. The CDR3 totals 14 residues. Trimming left V 5 bases short and J 2 bases short, with 10 bases between. This CDR3 reads CASSSREPGNTIYF. CDR3 DNA sequence: TGTGCCAGCAGTAGCAGGGAGCCTGGAAACACCATATATTTT.

The J gene is TRBJ1-3, the V gene TRBV7-9; D not resolved. Trimming stripped 5 bases from V and 0 bases from J, with 11 bases between. The CDR3 sequence is 15 residues long. Germline values: CDR1 SEHNR, CDR2 FQNEAQ (reference sequence). CDR3 nucleotides: TGTGCCAGCAGCCGGACTGTGGACTCTGGAAACACCATATATTTT. Its translation is CASSRTVDSGNTIYF.

CDR3 sequence reads: CASSPQTGRSEAFF. The CDR3 bases are TGTGCCAGCAGCCCTCAGACAGGGCGGTCTGAAGCTTTCTTT. The chain carries TRBV9 and TRBJ1-1; TRBD1 matches at 7 bases. This CDR3 region has 14 residues. Germline V CDR1 and CDR2: SGDLS, YYNGEE. V shed 4 bases, J shed 6 bases, and the junction held 9 bases outside the gene matches.

This rearrangement joins TRBV19 to TRBJ1-5; the D gene is possibly TRBD1 (5 bases). Germline V CDR1 and CDR2: LNHDA, SQIVND (reference sequence). Trimming removed 2 bases at V and 5 bases at J, with 7 bases between. This CDR3 is built from 13 residues. Here the CDR3 reads CASSIRGDQPQHF. In nucleotides, the CDR3 is TGTGCCAGTAGTATAAGGGGAGATCAGCCCCAGCATTTT.

The CDR3 DNA reads as TGCACCAGCAGCCCCCTCTTACTAGCTCTAAGCACAGATACGCAGTATTTT. It codes for CTSSPLLLALSTDTQYF. The rearrangement links TRBV1 to TRBJ2-3; the DNA was not used to check the table's D call, TRBD2. TRBV1 is a listed pseudogene. The CDR3 loop spans 17 amino acids.

The chain has TRBV7-2 and TRBJ2-7; TRBD2 matches 7 bases. CDR3 length: 13 amino acids. V was pared by 3 bases and J by 3 bases, with 2 bases of the junction left unmatched. Germline V gene sequence: CDR1 SGHTA, CDR2 FQGNSA. CDR3 DNA: TGTGCCAGCAGCTTTCGGGGGGACTACGAGCAGTACTTC. Its translation: CASSFRGDYEQYF.

CDR3 in DNA: TGTGCCAGCAGCCTCGGGACTCCTACCTACGAGCAGTACTTC. Translation: CASSLGTPTYEQYF. V and J are TRBV7-8 and TRBJ2-7; possible D gene TRBD2, 6 bases. The V gene's germline CDR1 is SGHVS and CDR2 FQNEAQ. V lost 5 bases, J lost 2 bases, and 13 bases lay in between. The CDR3 runs to 14 residues.

The chain employs TRBV28 and TRBJ2-5, with D uncertain. The V gene's germline CDR1 is MDHEN and CDR2 SYDVKM. The CDR3 extends over 17 amino acids. Between the trimmed V and J ends, which lost 4 bases and 0 bases, there was a span of 18 bases. The CDR3 reads CASSSSRAAEYQETQYF. CDR3 in DNA: TGTGCCAGCAGTTCTTCCCGGGCGGCAGAGTACCAAGAGACCCAGTACTTC.

The CDR3 DNA sequence: TGTGCCAGCACGCCTGGCCTAGCGGGCACCGGGGAGCTGTTTTTT. Translated, it gives CASTPGLAGTGELFF. V is TRBV28 and J is TRBJ2-2; 8 nucleotides line up with TRBD2. There are 15 residues in the CDR3. V shed 7 bases and J 4 bases; nucleotides not matched to a gene: 8. The germline gives CDR1 MDHEN, CDR2 SYDVKM.

This sequence joins TRBV30 and TRBJ1-1, with unresolved D. The CDR3 spans 11 residues. CDR1 is GTSNPN, CDR2 SVGIG, per germline (reference sequence). Trimming removed 0 bases from V and 6 bases from J, with 5 bases in between. The DNA of the CDR3 is TGTGCCTGGAGTGTATATTCTGAAGCTTTCTTT. Protein: CAWSVYSEAFF.

The chain carries TRBV6-4 and TRBJ2-1; D tentatively reads TRBD1 or TRBD2 (5 bases each). The CDR3 is 14 amino acids. Germline assignment: CDR1 MRHNA and CDR2 SNTAGT. V was cut by 5 bases and J by 8 bases, with 16 bases left in between. CDR3 coding DNA: TGTGCCAGCAGTCCATCGGACACGAGGGATGAGCAGTTCTTC. It encodes CASSPSDTRDEQFF.

The J gene is TRBJ2-6, the V gene TRBV19; D gene unclear. The CDR3 spans 15 residues. The V end lost 7 bases, the J end lost 2 bases, and 12 bases lay between the germline ends. Germline CDR1 reads LNHDA; CDR2 reads SQIVND (reference sequence). The CDR3 loop is CASTLVSAGANVLTF. CDR3 in DNA: TGTGCCAGTACCCTGGTATCTGCTGGGGCCAACGTCCTGACTTTC.

This rearrangement joins TRBV6-6 to TRBJ2-7; 9 nucleotides agree with TRBD2. V lost 2 bases to trimming and J lost 1 base; unmatched junction nucleotides: 3. The CDR3 contains 15 residues. Germline values: CDR1 MNHNY, CDR2 SVGAGI (reference sequence). CDR3 DNA sequence: TGTGCCAGCAGTTACGGGCTAGCGGGATCCTACGAGCAGTACTTC. Its protein is CASSYGLAGSYEQYF.

The CDR3 spells CAWSYGTVYEQYF. The CDR3 nucleotides read TGTGCCTGGAGTTACGGCACGGTCTACGAGCAGTACTTC. The chain uses TRBV30 and TRBJ2-7; D remains ambiguous. CDR1 and CDR2 from the germline V gene are GTSNPN and SVGIG (reference sequence). The CDR3 length is 13 residues. Trimming left V 2 bases short and J 3 bases short, with 11 bases between.

The genes are TRBV7-2 and TRBJ1-2; 7 bases map to TRBD1. The germline V gene has CDR1 SGHTA and CDR2 FQGNSA. The CDR3 totals 14 residues. The V gene end was trimmed by 2 bases and the J gene end by 7 bases; junction bases not matched to a gene: 7. CDR3 in amino acids: CASSLTRGRGGYTF. Written as DNA, the CDR3 is TGTGCCAGCAGCTTAACGAGGGGGCGGGGTGGCTACACCTTC.

The V call is TRBV2, the J call TRBJ2-5; 12 bases are shared with TRBD1. Per germline, CDR1 SNHLY and CDR2 FYNNEI. The CDR3 is 15 amino acids. Losses at the gene ends were 4 bases for V and 7 bases for J; bases not matched to a gene: 7. The CDR3 sequence: CASSGDRGHIGTQYF. In DNA form, the CDR3 reads TGTGCCAGCAGTGGGGACAGGGGGCATATTGGGACCCAGTACTTC.